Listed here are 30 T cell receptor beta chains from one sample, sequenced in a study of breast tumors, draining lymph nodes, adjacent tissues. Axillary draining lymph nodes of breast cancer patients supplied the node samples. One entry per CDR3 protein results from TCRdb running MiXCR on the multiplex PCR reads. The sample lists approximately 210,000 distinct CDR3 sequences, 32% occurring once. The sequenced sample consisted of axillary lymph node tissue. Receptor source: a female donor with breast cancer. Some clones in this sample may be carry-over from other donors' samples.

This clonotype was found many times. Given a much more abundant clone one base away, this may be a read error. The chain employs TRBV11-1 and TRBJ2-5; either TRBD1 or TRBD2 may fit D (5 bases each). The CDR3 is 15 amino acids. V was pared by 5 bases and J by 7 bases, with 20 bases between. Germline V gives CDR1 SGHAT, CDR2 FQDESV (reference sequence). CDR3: CASSPGTAASGTQYF. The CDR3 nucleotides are TGTGCCAGCAGCCCCGGGACGGCGGCCTCAGGGACCCAGTACTTC.

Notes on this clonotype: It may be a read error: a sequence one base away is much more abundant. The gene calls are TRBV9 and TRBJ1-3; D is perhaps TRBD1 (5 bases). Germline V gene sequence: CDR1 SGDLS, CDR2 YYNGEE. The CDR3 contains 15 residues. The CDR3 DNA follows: TGTGCCAGCAGCTTTAGCCCCGGGGCTGGAAACACCACATATTTT. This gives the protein CASSFSPGAGNTTYF.

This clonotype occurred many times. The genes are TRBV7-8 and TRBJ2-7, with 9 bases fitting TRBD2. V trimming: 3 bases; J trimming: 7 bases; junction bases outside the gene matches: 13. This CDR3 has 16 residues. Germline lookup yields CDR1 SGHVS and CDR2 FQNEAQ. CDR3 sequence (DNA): TGTGCCAGCAGCTTGGGTCGGCTAGCGGGGCAGGGGGAGCAGTACTTC. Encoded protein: CASSLGRLAGQGEQYF.

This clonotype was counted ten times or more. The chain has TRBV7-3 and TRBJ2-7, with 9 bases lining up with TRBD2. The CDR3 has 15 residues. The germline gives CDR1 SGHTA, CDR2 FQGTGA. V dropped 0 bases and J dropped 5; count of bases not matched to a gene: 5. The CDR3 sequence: CASSLTPSGRNEQYF. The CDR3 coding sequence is TGTGCCAGCAGCTTAACCCCCAGCGGGAGGAACGAGCAGTACTTC.

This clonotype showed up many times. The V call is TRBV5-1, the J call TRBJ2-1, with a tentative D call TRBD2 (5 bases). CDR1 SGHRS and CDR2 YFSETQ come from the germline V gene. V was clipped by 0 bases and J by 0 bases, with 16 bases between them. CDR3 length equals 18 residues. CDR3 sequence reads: CASSLAPSSPSSYNEQFF. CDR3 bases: TGCGCCAGCAGCTTGGCCCCTAGCTCTCCGAGCTCCTACAATGAGCAGTTCTTC.

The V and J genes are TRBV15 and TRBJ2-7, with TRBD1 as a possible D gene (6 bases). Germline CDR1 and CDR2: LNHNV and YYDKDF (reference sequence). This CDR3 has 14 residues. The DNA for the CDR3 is TGTGCGCCAGCAGCCCCCTCAGGGGCCTACGAGCAGTACTTC. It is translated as CAPAAPSGAYEQYF.

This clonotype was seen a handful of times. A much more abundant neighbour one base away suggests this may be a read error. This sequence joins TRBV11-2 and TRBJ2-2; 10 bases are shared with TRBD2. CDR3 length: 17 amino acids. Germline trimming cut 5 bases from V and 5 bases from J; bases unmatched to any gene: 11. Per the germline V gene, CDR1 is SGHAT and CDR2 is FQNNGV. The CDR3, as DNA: TGTGCCAGCAGCCAAGGACTAGCGGCTGCGCGGACCGGGGAGCTGTTTTTT. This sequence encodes CASSQGLAAARTGELFF.

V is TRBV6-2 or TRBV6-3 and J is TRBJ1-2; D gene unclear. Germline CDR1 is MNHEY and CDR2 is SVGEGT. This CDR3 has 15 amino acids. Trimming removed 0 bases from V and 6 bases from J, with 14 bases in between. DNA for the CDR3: TGTGCCAGCAGTTACTCGAGGCGGCCCGGTAATGGCTACACCTTC. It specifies CASSYSRRPGNGYTF.

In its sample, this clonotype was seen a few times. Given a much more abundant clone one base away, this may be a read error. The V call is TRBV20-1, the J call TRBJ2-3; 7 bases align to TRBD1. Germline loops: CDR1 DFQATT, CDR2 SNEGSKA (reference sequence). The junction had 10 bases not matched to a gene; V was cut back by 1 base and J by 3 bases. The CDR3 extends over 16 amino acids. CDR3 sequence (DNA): TGCAGTGCTAGAGGAACTAGAAAGGGGGCGACAGATACGCAGTATTTT. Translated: CSARGTRKGATDTQYF.

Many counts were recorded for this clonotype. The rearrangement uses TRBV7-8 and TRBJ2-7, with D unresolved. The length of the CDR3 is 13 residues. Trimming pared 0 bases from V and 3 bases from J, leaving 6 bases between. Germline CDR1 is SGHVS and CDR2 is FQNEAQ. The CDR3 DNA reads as TGTGCCAGCAGCTTAGCGGCGGACTACGAGCAGTACTTC. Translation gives CASSLAADYEQYF.

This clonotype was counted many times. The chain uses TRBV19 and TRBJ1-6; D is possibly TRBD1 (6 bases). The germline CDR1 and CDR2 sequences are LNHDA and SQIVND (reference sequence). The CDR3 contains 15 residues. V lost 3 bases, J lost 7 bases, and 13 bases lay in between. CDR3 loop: CASSMNRQANSPLHF. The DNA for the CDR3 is TGTGCCAGTAGTATGAATCGACAGGCCAATTCACCCCTCCACTTT.

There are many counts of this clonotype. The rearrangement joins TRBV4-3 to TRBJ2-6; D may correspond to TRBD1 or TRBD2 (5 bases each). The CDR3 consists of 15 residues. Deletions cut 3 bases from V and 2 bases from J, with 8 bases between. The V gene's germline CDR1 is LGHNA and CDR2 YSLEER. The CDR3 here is CASSQRGAGANVLTF. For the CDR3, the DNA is TGCGCCAGCAGCCAGAGGGGAGCTGGGGCCAACGTCCTGACTTTC.

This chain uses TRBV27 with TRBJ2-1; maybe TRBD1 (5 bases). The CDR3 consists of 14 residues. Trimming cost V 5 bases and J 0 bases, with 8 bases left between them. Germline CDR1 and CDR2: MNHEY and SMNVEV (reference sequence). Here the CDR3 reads CASSKGISYNEQFF. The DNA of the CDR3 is TGTGCCAGCAGTAAGGGGATCTCCTACAATGAGCAGTTCTTC.

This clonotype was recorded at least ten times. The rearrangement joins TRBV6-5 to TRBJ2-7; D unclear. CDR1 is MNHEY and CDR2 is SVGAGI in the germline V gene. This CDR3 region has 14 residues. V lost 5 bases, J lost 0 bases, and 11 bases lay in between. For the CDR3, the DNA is TGTGCCAGCAGTCCCCGATCGACCTCCTACGAGCAGTACTTC. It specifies CASSPRSTSYEQYF.

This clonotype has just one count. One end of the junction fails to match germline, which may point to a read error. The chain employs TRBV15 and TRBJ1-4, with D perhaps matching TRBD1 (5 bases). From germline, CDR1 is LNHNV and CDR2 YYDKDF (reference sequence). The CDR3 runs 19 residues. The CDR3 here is CATSRGQRGGRRINEKLLF. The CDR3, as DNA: TGTGCCACCAGCAGAGGGCAGCGGGGCGGGAGACGGATTAATGAAAAACTGCTTTTT.

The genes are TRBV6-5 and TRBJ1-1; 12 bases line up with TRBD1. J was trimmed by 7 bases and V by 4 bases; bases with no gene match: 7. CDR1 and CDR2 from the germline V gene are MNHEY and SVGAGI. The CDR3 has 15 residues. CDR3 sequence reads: CASSSTGTGGGEAFF. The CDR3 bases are TGTGCCAGCAGTTCCACCGGGACAGGGGGCGGTGAAGCTTTCTTT.

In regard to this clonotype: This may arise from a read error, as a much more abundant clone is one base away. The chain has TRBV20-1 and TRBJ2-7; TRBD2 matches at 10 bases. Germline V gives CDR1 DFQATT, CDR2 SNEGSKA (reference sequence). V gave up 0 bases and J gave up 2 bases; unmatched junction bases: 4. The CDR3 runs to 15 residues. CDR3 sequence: CSARDQSGRAYEQYF. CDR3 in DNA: TGCAGTGCTAGAGATCAAAGCGGGAGGGCCTACGAGCAGTACTTC.

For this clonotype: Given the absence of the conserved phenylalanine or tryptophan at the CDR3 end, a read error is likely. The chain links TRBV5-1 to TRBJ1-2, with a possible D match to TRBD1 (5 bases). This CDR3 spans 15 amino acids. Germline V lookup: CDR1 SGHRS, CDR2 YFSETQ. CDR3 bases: TGCGCCAGCGGCTTGGGGCTGGGTTGGAGCTATGGCTACACCCTC. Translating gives CASGLGLGWSYGYTL.

This CDR3 is CATSASGLAGIGNEQFF. As DNA, the CDR3 is TGTGCCACCAGTGCCTCCGGACTAGCGGGTATTGGCAATGAGCAGTTCTTC. J is TRBJ2-1 and V is TRBV24-1; TRBD2 matches at 11 bases. V shed 5 bases, J shed 6 bases, and the junction held 11 bases outside the gene matches. Germline CDR1 reads KGHDR; CDR2 reads SFDVKD. The CDR3 totals 17 residues.

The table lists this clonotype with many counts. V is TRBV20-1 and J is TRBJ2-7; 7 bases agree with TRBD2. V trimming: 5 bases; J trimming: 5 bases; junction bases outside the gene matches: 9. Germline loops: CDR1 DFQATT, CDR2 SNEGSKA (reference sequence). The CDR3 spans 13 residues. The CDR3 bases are TGCAGTGCTTCGACTAGCAATTGGGACGAGCAGTACTTC. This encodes CSASTSNWDEQYF.

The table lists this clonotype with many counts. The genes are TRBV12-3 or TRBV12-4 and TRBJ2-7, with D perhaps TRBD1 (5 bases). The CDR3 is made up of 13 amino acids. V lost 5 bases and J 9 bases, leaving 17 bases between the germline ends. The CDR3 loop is CASSPSPGAGQYF. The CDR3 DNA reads TGTGCCAGCAGTCCCTCCCCTGGGGCCGGGCAGTACTTC.

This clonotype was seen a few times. CDR3 in DNA: TGTGCCAGCAGCCCTAGCGGGAGGGTAGGGGAGACCCAGTACTTC. This codes for CASSPSGRVGETQYF. V and J are TRBV28 and TRBJ2-5, with TRBD2 matching 12 bases. The germline gives CDR1 MDHEN, CDR2 SYDVKM. The CDR3 contains 15 residues. Unmatched junction bases numbered 7, after V lost 6 bases and J lost 5 bases.

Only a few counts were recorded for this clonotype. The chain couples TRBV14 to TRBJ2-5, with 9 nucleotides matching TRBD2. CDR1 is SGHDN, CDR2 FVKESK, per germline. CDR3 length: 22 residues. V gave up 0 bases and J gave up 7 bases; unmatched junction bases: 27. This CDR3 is CASSQDQFSGSFRHRRVSTQYF. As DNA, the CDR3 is TGTGCCAGCAGCCAAGATCAGTTTAGCGGGAGTTTTCGCCATCGACGGGTTTCGACCCAGTACTTC. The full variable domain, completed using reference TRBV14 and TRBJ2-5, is EAGVTQFPSHSVIEKGQTVTLRCDPISGHDNLYWYRRVMGKEIKFLLHFVKESKQDESGMPNNRFLAERTGGTYSTLKVQPAELEDSGVYFCASSQDQFSGSFRHRRVSTQYFGPGTRLLVL.

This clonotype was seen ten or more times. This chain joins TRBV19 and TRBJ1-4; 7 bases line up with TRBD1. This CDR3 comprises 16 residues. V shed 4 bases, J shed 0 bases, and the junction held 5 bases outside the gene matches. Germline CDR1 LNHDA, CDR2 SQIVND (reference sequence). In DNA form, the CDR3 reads TGTGCCAGTAGTACCCCGGACAGGACAACTAATGAAAAACTGTTTTTT. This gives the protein CASSTPDRTTNEKLFF.

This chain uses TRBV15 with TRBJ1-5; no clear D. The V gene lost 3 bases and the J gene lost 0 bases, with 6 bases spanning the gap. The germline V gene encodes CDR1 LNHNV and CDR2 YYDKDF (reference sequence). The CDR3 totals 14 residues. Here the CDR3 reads CATSSRGSNQPQHF. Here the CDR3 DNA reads TGTGCCACCAGCAGCCGAGGTAGCAATCAGCCCCAGCATTTT.

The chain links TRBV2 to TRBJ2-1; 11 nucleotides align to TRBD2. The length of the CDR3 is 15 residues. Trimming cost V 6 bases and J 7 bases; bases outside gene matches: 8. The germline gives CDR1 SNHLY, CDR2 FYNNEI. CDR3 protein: CASSPLLAGGNEQFF. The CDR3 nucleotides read TGTGCCAGCAGCCCATTGCTAGCGGGAGGTAATGAGCAGTTCTTC.

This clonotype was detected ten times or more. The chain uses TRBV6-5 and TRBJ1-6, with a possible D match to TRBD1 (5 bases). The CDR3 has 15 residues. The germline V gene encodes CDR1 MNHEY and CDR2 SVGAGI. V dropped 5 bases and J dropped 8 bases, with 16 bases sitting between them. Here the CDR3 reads CASSRPGGSHSPLHF. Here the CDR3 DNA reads TGTGCCAGCAGTCGGCCGGGGGGGAGTCATTCACCCCTCCACTTT.

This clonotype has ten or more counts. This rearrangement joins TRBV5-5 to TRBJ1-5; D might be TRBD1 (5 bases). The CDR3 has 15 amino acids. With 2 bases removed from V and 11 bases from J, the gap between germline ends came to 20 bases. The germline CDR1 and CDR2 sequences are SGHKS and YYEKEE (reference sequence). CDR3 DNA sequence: TGTGCCAGCAGCTTCACGGGGGAAAGAGGTTCGGCCCAGCATTTT. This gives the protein CASSFTGERGSAQHF. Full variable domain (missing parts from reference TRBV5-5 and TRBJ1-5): DAGVTQSPTHLIKTRGQQVTLRCSPISGHKSVSWYQQVLGQGPQFIFQYYEKEERGRGNFPDRFSARQFPNYSSELNVNALLLGDSALYLCASSFTGERGSAQHFGDGTRLSIL.

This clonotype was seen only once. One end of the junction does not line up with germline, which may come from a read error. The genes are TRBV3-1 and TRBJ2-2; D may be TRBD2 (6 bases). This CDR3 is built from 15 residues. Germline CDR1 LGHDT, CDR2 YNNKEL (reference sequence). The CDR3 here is CANSRTGTPTGELFF. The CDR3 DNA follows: TGTGCCAACAGCCGGACCGGGACTCCCACCGGGGAGCTGTTTTTT.

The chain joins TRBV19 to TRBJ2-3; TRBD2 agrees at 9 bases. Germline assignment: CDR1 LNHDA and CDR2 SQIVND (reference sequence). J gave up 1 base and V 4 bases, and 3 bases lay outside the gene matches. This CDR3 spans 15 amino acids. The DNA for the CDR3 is TGTGCCAGTAGTACCGCGGGGGGGGGCACAGATACGCAGTATTTT. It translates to CASSTAGGGTDTQYF. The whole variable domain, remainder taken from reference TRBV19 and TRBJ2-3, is DGGITQSPKYLFRKEGQNVTLSCEQNLNHDAMYWYRQDPGQGLRLIYYSQIVNDFQKGDIAEGYSVSREKKESFPLTVTSAQKNPTAFYLCASSTAGGGTDTQYFGPGTRLTVL.